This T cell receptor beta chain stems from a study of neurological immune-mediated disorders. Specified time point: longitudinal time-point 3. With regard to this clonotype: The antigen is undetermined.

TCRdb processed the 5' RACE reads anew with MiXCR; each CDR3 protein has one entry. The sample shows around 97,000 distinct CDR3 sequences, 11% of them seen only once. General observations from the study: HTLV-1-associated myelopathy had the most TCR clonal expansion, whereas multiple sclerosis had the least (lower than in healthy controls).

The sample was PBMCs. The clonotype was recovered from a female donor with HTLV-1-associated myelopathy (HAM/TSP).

The CDR3 region is CASSPAGTPGYEQFF. The CDR3 region has the DNA TGTGCCAGCAGCCCAGCGGGGACCCCGGGGTATGAGCAGTTCTTC. This chain uses TRBV7-2 with TRBJ2-1; 7 positions match TRBD2. CDR1 SGHTA and CDR2 FQGNSA come from the germline V gene. Trimming at V came to 5 bases and at J to 8 bases, leaving 12 bases not matched to a gene. The CDR3 runs to 15 residues.